Below are 11 T cell receptor beta chains sequenced from a single sample in a study of neurological immune-mediated disorders. Time point described: technical triplicate 1. TCRdb ran MiXCR on the 5' RACE reads and lists one entry per CDR3 protein. Here the sample spans 30,000 to 40,000 distinct CDR3 sequences, 11% being singletons. The sequencing input was PBMCs. The source is a man aged 55 to 70 with HTLV-1-associated myelopathy (HAM/TSP).

This clonotype was found many times. The J gene is TRBJ2-1, the V gene TRBV20-1, with D perhaps TRBD1 or TRBD2 (5 bases each). The ends were cut back, 6 bases at V and 6 bases at J, with 18 bases in the middle. This CDR3 has 14 residues. Germline-derived CDR1 and CDR2 are DFQATT and SNEGSKA (reference sequence). CDR3 bases: TGCAGTGCCCCCCGGGACGCAAGGTCCAATGAGCAGTTCTTC. Translated: CSAPRDARSNEQFF.

This clonotype was seen repeatedly, ten times or more. This chain links TRBV15 with TRBJ1-2; D is perhaps TRBD1 (5 bases). This CDR3 is built from 21 residues. V was shortened by 0 bases and J by 3 bases, with 29 bases between the two germline ends. Germline loops: CDR1 LNHNV, CDR2 YYDKDF (reference sequence). The CDR3 protein is CATSRESWPGPGLPVHYGYTF. DNA for the CDR3: TGTGCCACCAGCAGAGAGAGTTGGCCGGGGCCGGGGCTGCCCGTGCACTATGGCTACACCTTC.

This clonotype occurred many times. This chain uses TRBV15 with TRBJ1-5; D perhaps matches TRBD1 (5 bases). Looked up from germline, CDR1 is LNHNV and CDR2 is YYDKDF (reference sequence). The V end was cut by 4 bases, the J end by 7 bases, with 17 bases between. The CDR3 is 15 amino acids. In nucleotides, the CDR3 is TGTGCCACCAGCAACCTGGGGCAGGTCATGCAGCCCCAGCATTTT. It yields the protein CATSNLGQVMQPQHF.

The gene calls are TRBV9 and TRBJ2-1; D is possibly TRBD2 (5 bases). The CDR3 totals 15 residues. Germline-derived CDR1 and CDR2 are SGDLS and YYNGEE. Trimming shortened V by 2 bases and J by 6 bases, and 15 bases separated the two germline ends. This chain's CDR3 is CASSVGNTVGNEQFF. The CDR3 DNA reads TGTGCCAGCAGCGTCGGGAACACGGTTGGCAATGAGCAGTTCTTC.

Remarks on this clonotype: A junction end diverges from the germline sequence, so it may reflect a read error. The chain has TRBV4-3 and TRBJ2-1; TRBD2 matches at 7 bases. Germline V gives CDR1 LGHNA, CDR2 YSLEER. The CDR3 runs 14 residues. CDR3 DNA: TGCGCCAGTAGCCAAGATATGACCAGCGGGACTAAGTTCTTC. It translates to CASSQDMTSGTKFF.

This clonotype was seen at least ten times. V gene TRBV10-2 combines with J gene TRBJ2-7, with 11 bases identical to TRBD2. Trimming at V came to 5 bases and at J to 6 bases, leaving 6 bases not matched to a gene. This CDR3 has 14 amino acids. Per the germline V gene, CDR1 is WSHSY and CDR2 is SAAADI. In DNA, the CDR3 is TGCGCCAGCAGTTCACTAGCGGGAGTTCCCGAGCAGTACTTC. Translating gives CASSSLAGVPEQYF.

Regarding this clonotype: The junction departs from germline at one end; a sequencing error may be responsible. The gene calls are TRBV28 and TRBJ1-6, with no clear D. CDR1 and CDR2 from the germline V gene are MDHEN and SYDVKM. This CDR3 comprises 14 residues. The CDR3 nucleotides are TGTGCCAACAGTTTCGGTATTGGCAATTCACCCCTCCACTTT. Protein product: CANSFGIGNSPLHF.

This clonotype came up many times. V and J are TRBV5-5 and TRBJ2-2; the D gene is possibly TRBD1 (6 bases). Germline values: CDR1 SGHKS, CDR2 YYEKEE (reference sequence). Trimming pared 1 base from V and 7 bases from J, leaving 17 bases between. This CDR3 is 16 amino acids long. CDR3 DNA sequence: TGTGCCAGCAGCTTGCTCAGGGGTTCAGGTCACGGGGAGCTGTTTTTT. Protein sequence: CASSLLRGSGHGELFF.

This clonotype was counted many times. The chain recombines TRBV5-1 with TRBJ2-1, with TRBD2 identical over 9 bases. The CDR3 is 15 amino acids. Germline CDR1 reads SGHRS; CDR2 reads YFSETQ. V shed 10 bases, J shed 3 bases, and the junction held 11 bases outside the gene matches. CDR3 protein: CACKVEAGGYNEQFF. DNA for the CDR3: TGCGCCTGTAAGGTGGAAGCGGGAGGCTACAATGAGCAGTTCTTC.

This clonotype was detected many times. The chain employs TRBV6-5 and TRBJ1-6; TRBD1 aligns across 7 bases. There are 15 residues in the CDR3. Germline V lookup: CDR1 MNHEY, CDR2 SVGAGI. Trimming removed 6 bases from V and 10 bases from J; junction bases left unmatched: 12. CDR3 in DNA: TGTGCCAGCAGGGCGATGACAGGGTTTCGCTCACCCCTCCACTTT. Protein sequence: CASRAMTGFRSPLHF.

This clonotype showed up many times. This chain links TRBV6-1 with TRBJ2-6; TRBD1 is a possible D gene (5 bases). The ends were cut back, 4 bases at V and 1 base at J, with 8 bases in the middle. The germline gives CDR1 MNHNS, CDR2 SASEGT. The CDR3 is made up of 15 amino acids. For the CDR3, the DNA is TGTGCCAGCAGTGGGCAGGGATCTGGGGCCAACGTCCTGACTTTC. As protein: CASSGQGSGANVLTF.